This passage covers 31 T cell receptor beta chains from one sample sequenced in a study of breast tumors, draining lymph nodes, adjacent tissues. TCRdb reprocessed the multiplex PCR reads with MiXCR, giving one entry per CDR3 protein. The sample includes around 290,000 distinct CDR3 sequences, over 25% of them seen just once. Breast cancer patients provided tissue from their axillary draining lymph nodes. Sequencing input: axillary lymph node tissue. The receptors shown here come from a female donor with breast cancer. Some clones in this sample may be carry-over from other donors' samples.

This clonotype has ten or more counts. A junction boundary mismatches the germline segment, possibly from a read error. The chain employs TRBV6-6 and TRBJ2-7; the match to TRBD2 covers 11 bases. Germline CDR1 MNHNY, CDR2 SVGAGI (reference sequence). The CDR3 loop spans 15 amino acids. The CDR3 region is CASSHSTSGNLKQYF. The CDR3 coding sequence is TGTGCCAGCAGTCACTCGACTAGCGGGAATTTGAAGCAGTACTTC.

This clonotype appeared once. CDR3 residues: CASALFLDTEAFF. The CDR3 region has the DNA TGTGCCTCAGCTTTATTTTTGGACACTGAAGCTTTCTTT. This chain joins TRBV7-9 and TRBJ1-1; no clear D. Trimming removed 11 bases from V and 3 bases from J, with 16 bases in between. CDR1 and CDR2 (germline): SEHNR, FQNEAQ (reference sequence). The CDR3 contains 13 residues.

Regarding this clonotype: A read error may explain this, as a much larger clone is one base away. This chain links TRBV6-2 or TRBV6-3 with TRBJ2-5; 14 bases align to TRBD2. V trimming: 6 bases; J trimming: 5 bases; junction bases outside the gene matches: 11. The length of the CDR3 is 17 residues. Germline values: CDR1 MNHEY, CDR2 SVGEGT. DNA of the CDR3: TGTGCCAGCAGGCCCGGGACTAGCGGGAGAGTTTGGGAGACCCAGTACTTC. Its translation: CASRPGTSGRVWETQYF.

Points on this clonotype: Lacking the conserved final phenylalanine or tryptophan, this CDR3 likely reflects a read error. Because the CDR3's place on the DNA is in doubt, the DNA is left out and the CDR3 is given as listed by TCRdb. The rearrangement joins TRBV9 to TRBJ2-5; the D call in the table, TRBD1, was not verified against the DNA. Germline loops: CDR1 SGDLS, CDR2 YYNGEE. Both ends counted, the CDR3 spans 9 residues. The CDR3 protein is CASSVDRQG.

This clonotype was picked up many times. V gene TRBV30 combines with J gene TRBJ2-7; D gene ambiguous. The CDR3 spans 14 residues. The V gene lost 4 bases and the J gene lost 2 bases, with 15 bases spanning the gap. Germline V CDR1 and CDR2: GTSNPN, SVGIG (reference sequence). CDR3 nucleotide sequence: TGTGCCTGGACGGGCACGACACCTCCCTACGAGCAGTACTTC. This translates into CAWTGTTPPYEQYF.

This clonotype was seen at least ten times. V gene TRBV24-1 combines with J gene TRBJ2-3; D call uncertain. This CDR3 is built from 12 residues. Trimming took 7 bases from V and 0 from J, leaving 4 bases between them. Per germline, CDR1 KGHDR and CDR2 SFDVKD. The CDR3 DNA reads as TGTGCCACCAGGAGCAGCACAGATACGCAGTATTTT. Protein sequence: CATRSSTDTQYF.

This clonotype has ten or more counts. This sequence joins TRBV6-7 and TRBJ1-2, with 8 bases fitting TRBD1. TRBV6-7 is an ORF for which the function is uncertain. V lost 6 bases, J lost 7 bases, and 10 bases stayed unmatched. The CDR3 is 14 residues long. Here the CDR3 DNA reads TGTGCCAGCAGCAACGACAGGGGCTTGGGTGGCTACACCTTC. Its protein is CASSNDRGLGGYTF.

This clonotype came up many times. V gene TRBV24-1 combines with J gene TRBJ1-2; weak D call: TRBD1 (5 bases). The germline CDR1 and CDR2 sequences are KGHDR and SFDVKD. Trimming cost V 6 bases and J 1 base, with 5 bases left between them. CDR3 length: 12 residues. The CDR3, as DNA: TGTGCCACCAGTCAGGGTAACTATGGCTACACCTTC. As protein: CATSQGNYGYTF.

Turning to this clonotype: A much larger clone differs by one base, so this may be a read error. The genes are TRBV10-3 and TRBJ1-2; the D gene is possibly TRBD1 (5 bases). Germline V gene lookup returns CDR1 ENHRY and CDR2 SYGVKD. CDR3 length: 18 amino acids. V was trimmed by 3 bases and J by 0 bases, leaving 20 bases between them. The CDR3, as DNA: TGTGCCATCAGTGAAGCATGGCGGGGACGGCCTTCTAACTATGGCTACACCTTC. Residues: CAISEAWRGRPSNYGYTF.

This chain joins TRBV11-2 and TRBJ2-7; weak D call: TRBD1 (6 bases). CDR1 is SGHAT, CDR2 FQNNGV, per germline. The CDR3 runs to 15 residues. The V end lost 4 bases, the J end lost 3 bases, and 16 bases lay between the germline ends. The CDR3 protein is CASSSTRQAIYEQYF. Here the CDR3 DNA reads TGTGCCAGCAGCTCAACCCGACAGGCTATCTACGAGCAGTACTTC.

This clonotype has ten or more counts. V gene TRBV10-3 combines with J gene TRBJ2-3, with 7 bases aligning to TRBD2. CDR3 length equals 16 residues. V lost 0 bases and J lost 0; bases outside the gene matches: 3. Germline assignment: CDR1 ENHRY and CDR2 SYGVKD. The DNA of the CDR3 is TGTGCCATCAGTGAGTCGGGGGGGGAGAGCACAGATACGCAGTATTTT. This encodes CAISESGGESTDTQYF.

Concerning this clonotype itself: A read error may account for a junction end that differs from germline. The chain recombines TRBV7-9 with TRBJ2-2; 7 bases map to TRBD2. The germline V gene encodes CDR1 SEHNR and CDR2 FQNEAQ (reference sequence). The CDR3 is 15 amino acids. This CDR3 is CASSGGRGYTGELPF. CDR3 in DNA: TGTGCCAGCAGCGGAGGGCGGGGGTACACCGGGGAGCTGCCTTTT.

This clonotype was counted many times. The rearrangement links TRBV20-1 to TRBJ2-5, with 14 bases identical to TRBD2. The CDR3 loop spans 16 amino acids. Germline CDR1 DFQATT, CDR2 SNEGSKA (reference sequence). The J segment lost 1 base and the V segment lost 6 bases, leaving 7 bases of the junction unmatched. CDR3 sequence reads: CSANSGTSGSQETQYF. In nucleotides, the CDR3 is TGCAGTGCAAATAGCGGGACTAGCGGGAGCCAAGAGACCCAGTACTTC.

About this clonotype itself: A read error is likely, as this CDR3 ends without the conserved phenylalanine or tryptophan. It is unclear where the CDR3 begins or ends on the DNA, so no DNA is shown, and the CDR3 is as TCRdb lists it. The V gene is TRBV29-1, the J gene TRBJ1-3. CDR1 and CDR2 (germline): SQVTM, ANQGSEA. Ends included, the CDR3 has 8 residues. The CDR3 loop reads CSVVWDST.

This chain joins TRBV29-1 and TRBJ1-5; D gene ambiguous. The CDR3 is made up of 12 amino acids. V dropped 5 bases and J dropped 14 bases, with 19 bases sitting between them. CDR1 and CDR2 (germline): SQVTM, ANQGSEA. CDR3 loop: CSVISGPSYEHF. The CDR3, as DNA: TGCAGCGTTATTTCCGGGCCGTCCTACGAGCATTTT. The entire variable domain, with the rest obtained from reference TRBV29-1 and TRBJ1-5, is as follows: SAVISQKPSRDICQRGTSLTIQCQVDSQVTMMFWYRQQPGQSLTLIATANQGSEATYESGFVIDKFPISRPNLTFSTLTVSNMSPEDSSIYLCSVISGPSYEHFGDGTRLSIL.

This clonotype was detected many times. A junction boundary mismatches the germline segment, possibly from a read error. This sequence joins TRBV15 and TRBJ1-6; D unclear. The CDR3 is made up of 14 amino acids. Germline CDR1 and CDR2: LNHNV and YYDKDF (reference sequence). The CDR3 region has the DNA TGTGCCACCGCGCTTAGCTCCTATAATTCACCCCCCCACTTT. It codes for CATALSSYNSPPHF.

This clonotype was observed at least ten times. V and J are TRBV19 and TRBJ1-5; 8 nucleotides line up with TRBD1. The germline V gene encodes CDR1 LNHDA and CDR2 SQIVND (reference sequence). The CDR3 length is 17 residues. V lost 6 bases to trimming and J lost 2 bases; unmatched junction nucleotides: 12. The CDR3, as DNA: TGTGCCAGTAGAACCCGCGGGACAGGTGGAGGCAATCAGCCCCAGCATTTT. Protein product: CASRTRGTGGGNQPQHF.

For this clonotype: A much larger clone differs from this one at a single base, so this may be a read error. This sequence joins TRBV6-6 and TRBJ1-3; TRBD1 is a possible D gene (5 bases). Germline CDR1 is MNHNY and CDR2 is SVGAGI (reference sequence). The CDR3 is made up of 15 amino acids. The CDR3 DNA is TGTGCCCGCAGTTACCCAGGGAGGTCCGGAAACACCATATATTTT. Its protein is CARSYPGRSGNTIYF.

The chain employs TRBV10-3 and TRBJ1-1, with D unresolved. The length of the CDR3 is 13 residues. V was trimmed by 11 bases and J by 1 base, leaving 14 bases between them. Germline assignment: CDR1 ENHRY and CDR2 SYGVKD. The CDR3 region is CAVKGDPNTEAFF. The CDR3 DNA sequence: TGTGCCGTGAAAGGAGACCCGAACACTGAAGCTTTCTTT.

This clonotype has a count of ten or more. The chain is built from TRBV19 and TRBJ2-7; D perhaps matches TRBD2 (6 bases). Per the germline V gene, CDR1 is LNHDA and CDR2 is SQIVND (reference sequence). The CDR3 contains 16 residues. The V gene lost 6 bases and the J gene lost 3 bases, with 21 bases spanning the gap. The CDR3, as DNA: TGTGCCAGTAGGGCGGGGAGGTCAGGGAATAACTACGAGCAGTACTTC. Protein: CASRAGRSGNNYEQYF.

The sample holds many counts of this clonotype. The rearrangement uses TRBV5-1 and TRBJ2-3; a possible D gene is TRBD2 (5 bases). Germline V gene data show CDR1 as SGHRS and CDR2 as YFSETQ. V dropped 2 bases and J dropped 2 bases, with 12 bases sitting between them. This CDR3 comprises 15 residues. The chain's CDR3 is CASSFRGQDTDTQYF. Written as DNA, the CDR3 is TGCGCCAGCAGCTTCCGGGGTCAGGACACAGATACGCAGTATTTT.

This clonotype was seen at least ten times. The chain has TRBV20-1 and TRBJ1-6, with TRBD1 as a possible D gene (5 bases). The CDR3 consists of 18 residues. Trimming left V 0 bases short and J 7 bases short, with 22 bases between. The germline V gene encodes CDR1 DFQATT and CDR2 SNEGSKA (reference sequence). The CDR3 is CSARDWHGGDLKNSPLHF. In DNA form, the CDR3 reads TGCAGTGCTAGAGACTGGCACGGGGGAGACTTGAAGAATTCACCCCTCCACTTT.

The table lists this clonotype with many counts. The chain combines TRBV7-9 with TRBJ2-2, with unresolved D. In germline, CDR1 is SEHNR, CDR2 FQNEAQ (reference sequence). This CDR3 is 13 amino acids long. V gave up 1 base and J gave up 7 bases, with 7 bases separating them. In DNA form, the CDR3 reads TGTGCCAGCAGCTTAGTCTCGGGCGGGGAGCTGTTTTTT. Protein product: CASSLVSGGELFF.

The sample holds many counts of this clonotype. The chain links TRBV5-4 to TRBJ2-5, with D perhaps TRBD2 (5 bases). The CDR3 runs to 14 residues. From germline, CDR1 is SGHNT and CDR2 YYREEE (reference sequence). V lost 5 bases and J 5 bases, leaving 16 bases between the germline ends. The CDR3 DNA is TGTGCCAGCAGGTCCCAAAAAGCGGAGGAGACCCAGTACTTC. As protein: CASRSQKAEETQYF.

This clonotype has at least ten counts. This clone may be a read error of a much larger clone one base away. The rearrangement uses TRBV7-9 and TRBJ1-3; tentatively, D is TRBD1 (5 bases). V lost 1 base, J lost 0 bases, and 7 bases lay in between. Germline V gene sequence: CDR1 SEHNR, CDR2 FQNEAQ (reference sequence). The CDR3 length is 15 residues. The CDR3 spells CASSLEGNSGNTIYF. For the CDR3, the DNA is TGTGCCAGCAGCTTAGAGGGGAACTCTGGAAACACCATATATTTT. Filled out from reference TRBV7-9 and TRBJ1-3, the complete variable domain reads DTGVSQNPRHKITKRGQNVTFRCDPISEHNRLYWYRQTLGQGPEFLTYFQNEAQLEKSRLLSDRFSAERPKGSFSTLEIQRTEQGDSAMYLCASSLEGNSGNTIYFGEGSWLTVV.

This clonotype was seen only a few times. V and J are TRBV27 and TRBJ2-1; 8 bases are a match to TRBD1. Germline CDR1 is MNHEY and CDR2 is SMNVEV (reference sequence). The CDR3 is 13 amino acids. V shed 3 bases, J shed 9 bases, and the junction held 4 bases outside the gene matches. CDR3 sequence: CASSFPGTGEQFF. In nucleotides, the CDR3 is TGTGCCAGCAGTTTCCCCGGGACAGGTGAGCAGTTCTTC.

This clonotype was observed at least ten times. The rearrangement uses TRBV6-6 and TRBJ1-3; 10 nucleotides line up with TRBD1. The CDR3 totals 15 residues. Per germline, CDR1 MNHNY and CDR2 SVGAGI (reference sequence). V trimming: 6 bases; J trimming: 1 base; junction bases outside the gene matches: 3. The CDR3 sequence: CASRPGQGSGNTIYF. The CDR3 coding sequence is TGTGCCAGCAGGCCGGGACAGGGGTCTGGAAACACCATATATTTT.

This chain connects TRBV27 to TRBJ2-7; 8 positions match TRBD2. V lost 8 bases and J lost 3; bases outside the gene matches: 15. This CDR3 region has 16 residues. The germline gives CDR1 MNHEY, CDR2 SMNVEV (reference sequence). CDR3 coding DNA: TGTGCCAGCTCAGAACTCCGGGTAGCGGGATTCTACGAGCAGTACTTC. The encoded protein is CASSELRVAGFYEQYF.

This clonotype was counted ten times or more. This chain links TRBV12-3 or TRBV12-4 with TRBJ2-3, with 11 nucleotides matching TRBD2. V lost 3 bases and J lost 7; bases outside the gene matches: 6. CDR3 length: 15 residues. The CDR3 region is CASSLPGLAVNTQYF. The CDR3, as DNA: TGTGCCAGCAGTTTGCCGGGACTAGCGGTAAATACGCAGTATTTT.

V is TRBV29-1 and J is TRBJ2-2; TRBD1 agrees at 10 bases. The V gene's germline CDR1 is SQVTM and CDR2 ANQGSEA. V was pared by 4 bases and J by 8 bases, with 10 bases of the junction left unmatched. This CDR3 is built from 15 residues. The CDR3 loop reads CSVGQGARYRGELFF. CDR3 coding DNA: TGCAGCGTTGGACAGGGGGCAAGGTACCGGGGGGAGCTGTTTTTT.

The chain carries TRBV30 and TRBJ2-7, with D possibly being TRBD1 (6 bases). V was cut by 3 bases and J by 6 bases, with 15 bases left in between. The CDR3 extends over 13 amino acids. Germline lookup yields CDR1 GTSNPN and CDR2 SVGIG (reference sequence). CDR3 nucleotides: TGTGCCTGGAGCTGGCAGGGGTGGCGCGAGCAGTACTTC. It specifies CAWSWQGWREQYF.